A selection of T cell receptor beta chains follows, all from one sample in a study of blood T cells in healthy people across ages. TCRdb reprocessed the 5' RACE reads with MiXCR, giving one entry per CDR3 protein. Of 500,000 to 600,000 distinct CDR3 sequences in the sample, approximately 25% were seen once. Sequenced material: blood. The receptors here all came from a woman in her sixties or seventies in good health. Both conserved end residues are part of each CDR3. D genes are given only for firm matches. Only some rows state a clone size, as once, few, many or a class for expanded clones.

NA	TRBV6-2/TRBV6-3	TRBJ2-1	TRBD2	CASSFPLAGGYNEQFF	TGTGCCAGCAGTTTCCCCCTAGCGGGGGGATACAATGAGCAGTTCTTC
NA	TRBV4-2	TRBJ1-1	TRBD1	CASRRRLVTGDKNTEAFF	TGTGCCAGCAGACGGCGTTTAGTGACAGGGGATAAGAACACTGAAGCTTTCTTT
NA	TRBV29-1	TRBJ2-5	NA	CSVARQGAQETQYF	TGCAGCGTTGCCAGGCAGGGTGCACAAGAGACCCAGTACTTC
NA	TRBV29-1	TRBJ2-7	NA	CSVAGTTYYEQYF	TGCAGCGTGGCCGGGACAACGTATTACGAGCAGTACTTC
once	TRBV9	TRBJ2-3	TRBD2	CASAGSGGSDTQYF	TGTGCCAGCGCGGGTAGCGGGGGCTCAGATACGCAGTATTTT
NA	TRBV6-5	TRBJ2-7	NA	CASSPNRVRNEQYF	TGTGCCAGCAGTCCCAATAGGGTTCGAAACGAGCAGTACTTC
few	TRBV9	TRBJ2-7	NA	CASSVDNIYEQYF	TGTGCCAGCAGCGTGGACAATATCTACGAGCAGTACTTC
NA	TRBV7-2	TRBJ2-5	NA	CASSLARAAGGTQYF	TGTGCCAGCAGCTTAGCGCGGGCCGCTGGGGGGACCCAGTACTTC
few	TRBV3-1	TRBJ2-2	NA	CASRPMAGELFF	TGTGCCAGCAGGCCCATGGCCGGGGAGCTGTTTTTT
NA	TRBV12-3/TRBV12-4	TRBJ1-2	NA	CASSFRESGYTF	TGTGCCAGCAGTTTCCGGGAAAGCGGCTACACCTTC
NA	TRBV5-1	TRBJ2-1	NA	CASSLGLSAYNSYNEQFF	TGCGCCAGCAGCTTGGGTCTTTCGGCTTATAACTCCTACAATGAGCAGTTCTTC
NA	TRBV20-1	TRBJ1-4	NA	CSAADSPGKLFF	TGCAGTGCTGCCGACAGTCCGGGAAAACTGTTTTTT
once	TRBV7-2	TRBJ2-2	NA	CASSPARNTGELFF	TGTGCCAGCAGCCCTGCCAGAAACACCGGGGAGCTGTTTTTT
once	TRBV2	TRBJ1-2	NA	CASSPTPRRPNYGYTF	TGTGCCAGCAGTCCAACCCCCCGGCGCCCGAACTATGGCTACACCTTC
NA	TRBV6-5	TRBJ2-7	TRBD2	CASSLLAGGFSYEQYF	TGTGCCAGCAGTCTGCTAGCGGGAGGTTTCTCCTACGAGCAGTACTTC
many	TRBV29-1	TRBJ2-3	NA	CSVRSPVSTDTQYF	TGCAGCGTTCGTTCTCCGGTTTCCACAGATACGCAGTATTTT
NA	TRBV4-1	TRBJ1-4	NA	CASSQDGNVGEKLFF	TGCGCCAGCAGCCAAGATGGGAACGTCGGAGAAAAACTGTTTTTT
few	TRBV5-1	TRBJ1-1	NA	CASSLSFRGTEAFF	TGCGCCAGCAGCTTGAGCTTTAGGGGGACTGAAGCTTTCTTT
few	TRBV5-1	TRBJ1-4	TRBD1	CASSQPGQGGEKLFF	TGCGCCAGCAGCCAACCGGGACAGGGTGGAGAAAAACTGTTTTTT
NA	TRBV7-2	TRBJ2-3	TRBD2	CASSSRGDHTDTQYF	TGTGCCAGCAGCTCCCGGGGGGACCACACAGATACGCAGTATTTT
few	TRBV18	TRBJ1-4	NA	CASSPLTLEKLFF	TGTGCCAGCTCACCCCTCACTCTTGAAAAACTGTTTTTT
few	TRBV21-1	TRBJ2-7	NA	CARPPRWSYEQYF	TGTGCCAGACCCCCCCGTTGGAGCTACGAGCAGTACTTC
NA	TRBV29-1	TRBJ2-7	NA	CSVAVRGPTYEQYF	TGCAGCGTCGCAGTCCGGGGCCCCACCTACGAGCAGTACTTC
NA	TRBV11-2	TRBJ2-1	TRBD2	CASSPTSGGVHEQFF	TGTGCCAGCAGCCCAACTAGCGGGGGGGTTCATGAGCAGTTCTTC